This entry lists 20 T cell receptor beta chains sequenced from one sample in a study of blood T cell repertoires in COVID-19. Sequencing was performed with immunoSEQ multiplex PCR; in TCRdb, only in-frame clones are kept and a portion is missing. Seen here are approximately 190,000 clones, 82% observed once, and the top ten hold 6.5% to 9.5%. Input material: peripheral blood. The receptors stem from a woman aged 55-69 years with COVID-19, enrolled during active disease.

The chain joins TRBV28 to TRBJ1-5, with TRBD1 matching over 9 bases. Germline values: CDR1 MDHEN, CDR2 SYDVKM. Trimming cost V 4 bases and J 4 bases; bases outside gene matches: 8. This CDR3 has 16 residues. The DNA of the CDR3 is TGTGCCAGCAGTTCCTCCGGGACAGGGTATAATCAGCCCCAGCATTTT. Translating it yields CASSSSGTGYNQPQHF.

CDR3 residues: CASLKNSLPATSTDTQYF. The CDR3, as DNA: TGCGCCAGCTTAAAGAACTCCCTCCCCGCGACTAGCACAGATACGCAGTATTTT. This chain joins TRBV5-1 and TRBJ2-3; D ambiguous. In germline, CDR1 is SGHRS, CDR2 YFSETQ. This CDR3 comprises 18 residues. Between the trimmed V and J ends, which lost 7 bases and 0 bases, there was a span of 24 bases.

This clone was detected a few times. J is TRBJ2-5 and V is TRBV2, with TRBD1 matching 7 bases. The CDR3 has 15 residues. The trim removed 8 bases at V and 7 bases at J, leaving 16 bases unmatched. Germline-derived CDR1 and CDR2 are SNHLY and FYNNEI. The CDR3 bases are TGTGCCAGCCATAAAGGGGGCTCCTCCCGAGGGACCCAGTACTTC. Translating gives CASHKGGSSRGTQYF.

This clone was seen only a few times. In DNA form, the CDR3 reads TGTGCCAGCAGCGTGAGGGACAGGGCGGGCTACAATGAGCAGTTCTTC. This gives the protein CASSVRDRAGYNEQFF. The chain employs TRBV9 and TRBJ2-1; the match to TRBD1 covers 9 bases. Germline V gene sequence: CDR1 SGDLS, CDR2 YYNGEE. With 2 bases clipped from V and 3 bases from J, the junction kept 6 bases outside the gene matches. The CDR3 length is 16 residues.

The CDR3 protein is CASSAQGATWETQYF. CDR3 sequence (DNA): TGTGCCAGCAGCGCGCAGGGGGCGACTTGGGAGACCCAGTACTTC. The chain carries TRBV9 and TRBJ2-5, with 8 bases fitting TRBD1. After removal of 3 bases from V and 5 bases from J, the junction contained 9 bases not matched to a gene. The CDR3 is 15 amino acids. CDR1 and CDR2 (germline): SGDLS, YYNGEE.

The genes are TRBV18 and TRBJ2-7; 7 bases are a match to TRBD1. The ends lost 5 bases at V and 4 bases at J; junction bases unmatched: 2. The CDR3 is made up of 12 amino acids. In germline, CDR1 is KGHSH, CDR2 LQKENI. In DNA, the CDR3 is TGTGCCAGCTCAATCAGGGGGTACGAGCAGTACTTC. Its protein is CASSIRGYEQYF.

This chain uses TRBV7-6 with TRBJ1-2, with 7 bases that match TRBD1. The CDR3 covers 15 residues. Trimming cost V 5 bases and J 8 bases; bases outside gene matches: 14. The V gene's germline CDR1 is SGHVS and CDR2 FNYEAQ. The CDR3 reads CASSKLTGKSSGYTF. CDR3 nucleotides: TGTGCCAGCAGCAAATTGACAGGGAAAAGCTCCGGCTACACCTTC.

This clone was recorded once. The chain recombines TRBV28 with TRBJ1-5; the match to TRBD1 covers 8 bases. The germline gives CDR1 MDHEN, CDR2 SYDVKM. Germline trimming cut 5 bases from V and 7 bases from J; bases unmatched to any gene: 10. The CDR3 is 15 amino acids. The CDR3 spells CASSPARQGAQPQHF. For the CDR3, the DNA is TGTGCCAGCAGTCCCGCCAGGCAGGGGGCGCAGCCCCAGCATTTT.

The chain links TRBV5-4 to TRBJ1-3; 10 bases are shared with TRBD1. J lost 7 bases, V lost 0 bases, and 7 bases had no gene match. CDR3 length equals 16 residues. CDR1 and CDR2 from the germline V gene are SGHNT and YYREEE (reference sequence). The CDR3 DNA reads TGTGCCAGCAGCTTGGCCGTCTCGGGACAGGGGAACACCATATATTTT. The encoded protein is CASSLAVSGQGNTIYF.

About this clone: Compared with germline, one end of the junction differs, possibly owing to a read error. The chain is built from TRBV5-6 and TRBJ2-3; 8 bases agree with TRBD2. CDR3 size: 12 residues. Germline CDR1 SGHDT, CDR2 YYEEEE. CDR3 DNA sequence: TGTGCCAGCAGCGCCGGGACTAGTCGTTGGAATTTT. Protein: CASSAGTSRWNF. The full variable domain, its missing parts supplied by reference TRBV5-6 and TRBJ2-3, is DAGVTQSPTHLIKTRGQQVTLRCSPKSGHDTVSWYQQALGQGPQFIFQYYEEEERQRGNFPDRFSGHQFPNYSSELNVNALLLGDSALYLCASSAGTSRWNFGPGTRLTVL.

This chain joins TRBV15 and TRBJ2-7; D possibly corresponds to TRBD2 (5 bases). The germline V gene encodes CDR1 LNHNV and CDR2 YYDKDF (reference sequence). V shed 3 bases and J shed 5 bases, with 14 bases lying between them. This CDR3 has 14 residues. The CDR3 DNA reads TGTGCCACCAGCAGGCCATCGACCGGGGACGAGCAGTACTTC. As protein: CATSRPSTGDEQYF.

The genes are TRBV5-1 and TRBJ2-5; 7 bases are a match to TRBD2. The CDR3 has 15 amino acids. Trimming took 0 bases from V and 2 from J; bases not matched to a gene: 4. Germline loops: CDR1 SGHRS, CDR2 YFSETQ. The CDR3 DNA reads TGCGCCAGCAGCTTGGAGGGAGGGGAGCAAGAGACCCAGTACTTC. It encodes CASSLEGGEQETQYF.

The chain uses TRBV11-2 and TRBJ1-6; the D is unclear. Germline-derived CDR1 and CDR2 are SGHAT and FQNNGV. V lost 4 bases, J lost 8 bases, and 18 bases lay in between. CDR3 size: 16 residues. Here the CDR3 reads CASSYPNPGAHSPLHF. CDR3 bases: TGTGCCAGCAGCTACCCTAACCCGGGAGCCCATTCACCCCTCCACTTT.

The chain uses TRBV5-5 and TRBJ2-4, with 9 bases aligning to TRBD1. CDR1 is SGHKS and CDR2 is YYEKEE in the germline V gene (reference sequence). This CDR3 has 17 residues. The J segment lost 3 bases and the V segment lost 3 bases, leaving 10 bases of the junction unmatched. The CDR3 protein is CASSSDTGQGGKNIQYF. The CDR3 bases are TGTGCCAGCAGCTCAGATACGGGACAGGGAGGCAAAAACATTCAGTACTTC.

This clone was counted at least ten times. V gene TRBV7-6 combines with J gene TRBJ1-1; no clear D gene. Trimming pared 1 base from V and 4 bases from J, leaving 10 bases between. In germline, CDR1 is SGHVS, CDR2 FNYEAQ. This CDR3 has 14 residues. The CDR3 DNA sequence: TGTGCCAGCAGCTTAGAACTACCCCCCACTGAAGCTTTCTTT. Protein: CASSLELPPTEAFF.

The CDR3 reads CAWSETSGTARREYEQYF. The CDR3 DNA reads TGTGCCTGGAGCGAGACTAGCGGGACAGCCCGTCGTGAGTACGAGCAGTACTTC. The chain couples TRBV30 to TRBJ2-7; 11 bases align to TRBD2. CDR3 length: 18 residues. Per germline, CDR1 GTSNPN and CDR2 SVGIG (reference sequence). V was clipped by 3 bases and J by 4 bases; unmatched bases: 17.

DNA of the CDR3: TGTGCCAGCAGTGGTCCCCCGTTGGGGAGAGTTTACAATGAGCAGTTCTTC. It translates to CASSGPPLGRVYNEQFF. V gene TRBV6-1 combines with J gene TRBJ2-1; a possible D gene is TRBD2 (5 bases). Germline CDR1 reads MNHNS; CDR2 reads SASEGT. The CDR3 consists of 17 residues. Trimming shortened V by 4 bases and J by 4 bases, and 20 bases separated the two germline ends.

This clone appeared a few times. V is TRBV19 and J is TRBJ1-6; 7 bases fit TRBD1. The CDR3 length is 15 residues. Unmatched junction bases numbered 9, after V lost 6 bases and J lost 7 bases. Germline CDR1 and CDR2: LNHDA and SQIVND (reference sequence). CDR3: CASRLWRDSNSPLHF. The DNA of the CDR3 is TGTGCCAGTAGGCTTTGGAGGGACAGCAATTCACCCCTCCACTTT.

V is TRBV28 and J is TRBJ2-7, with D maybe TRBD1 (6 bases). The CDR3 has 15 amino acids. Germline V gene lookup returns CDR1 MDHEN and CDR2 SYDVKM. V lost 6 bases, J lost 4 bases, and 19 bases lay in between. CDR3 sequence: CASRVPPPQGYEQYF. The DNA of the CDR3 is TGTGCCAGCAGAGTTCCCCCCCCACAGGGATACGAGCAGTACTTC.

CDR3 amino acids: CASSPGTGNQPQHF. CDR3 DNA sequence: TGTGCCAGCAGTCCCGGGACAGGCAATCAGCCCCAGCATTTT. The J gene is TRBJ1-5, the V gene TRBV28; 7 bases map to TRBD1. CDR1 is MDHEN, CDR2 SYDVKM, per germline. The CDR3 contains 14 residues. Trimming at V came to 5 bases and at J to 2 bases, leaving 3 bases not matched to a gene.